Below, 27 T cell receptor beta chains from the same sample are listed, as sequenced in a study of T cell changes during pregnancy in multiple sclerosis (dated by TCRdb to between 2017 and 2020). Libraries were made using the immunoSEQ multiplex PCR assay. TCRdb holds this immuneACCESS table with in-frame rearrangements only. Some clones are missing; in checked studies, unresolved V genes explain under half, and the rest has no known cause. The sample records around 50,000 clones, 80% to 90% of which are singletons. 5.3% of the sample goes to the ten largest clones. The sequencing sample was made of peripheral blood from another person, used as feeder cells. These receptors all come from a human donor whose cells served as feeder cells for cultures in a pregnancy study.

The chain has TRBV6-5 and TRBJ2-7, with TRBD1 matching 9 bases. The CDR3 is made up of 13 amino acids. CDR1 and CDR2 (germline): MNHEY, SVGAGI. V shed 6 bases, J shed 5 bases, and the junction held 5 bases outside the gene matches. CDR3 DNA: TGTGCCAGCAGCCGGACAGGGGCCCACGAGCAGTACTTC. Translating it yields CASSRTGAHEQYF.

The V gene is TRBV30, the J gene TRBJ1-3, with 9 bases identical to TRBD1. Looked up from germline, CDR1 is GTSNPN and CDR2 is SVGIG (reference sequence). After removal of 1 base from V and 3 bases from J, the junction contained 7 bases not matched to a gene. This CDR3 has 16 residues. In nucleotides, the CDR3 is TGTGCCTGGAGTGGTCGGACAGGGGTTGTTGGAAACACCATATATTTT. Protein: CAWSGRTGVVGNTIYF. The whole variable domain, filled in from reference TRBV30 and TRBJ1-3, reads SQTIHQWPATLVQPVGSPLSLECTVEGTSNPNLYWYRQAAGRGLQLLFYSVGIGQISSEVPQNLSASRPQDRQFILSSKKLLLSDSGFYLCAWSGRTGVVGNTIYFGEGSWLTVV.

The chain recombines TRBV7-9 with TRBJ2-1, with TRBD1 as a possible D gene (6 bases). V was trimmed by 2 bases and J by 6 bases, leaving 14 bases between them. This CDR3 comprises 15 residues. Germline loops: CDR1 SEHNR, CDR2 FQNEAQ (reference sequence). For the CDR3, the DNA is TGTGCCAGCAGCTTAAGCCTAGGACAGATCAATGAGCAGTTCTTC. Amino acids: CASSLSLGQINEQFF.

The chain links TRBV28 to TRBJ1-2, with unresolved D. The germline V gene encodes CDR1 MDHEN and CDR2 SYDVKM. V was cut by 6 bases and J by 3 bases, with 8 bases left in between. This CDR3 comprises 12 residues. The CDR3 nucleotides read TGTGCCAGCAGCGGACTTCACTATGGCTACACCTTC. The encoded protein is CASSGLHYGYTF.

This clone was seen once. The J gene is TRBJ2-7, the V gene TRBV6-5; 9 positions match TRBD2. CDR1 MNHEY and CDR2 SVGAGI come from the germline V gene. J was trimmed by 5 bases and V by 2 bases; bases with no gene match: 10. This CDR3 is 16 amino acids long. CDR3 DNA: TGTGCCAGCAGTTACGGGAAGGCGGGAGGGCCCCACGAGCAGTACTTC. Translated: CASSYGKAGGPHEQYF.

Here the CDR3 DNA reads TGCAGCGTCGCTGGACTAGCGGGAATCACAGATACGCAGTATTTT. Translated, it gives CSVAGLAGITDTQYF. This chain links TRBV29-1 with TRBJ2-3, with 12 nucleotides matching TRBD2. The germline gives CDR1 SQVTM, CDR2 ANQGSEA. The junction had 6 bases not matched to a gene; V was cut back by 6 bases and J by 2 bases. The CDR3 covers 15 residues.

The V gene is TRBV21-1, the J gene TRBJ2-7; the table's D gene call, TRBD2, was not cross checked with the DNA. TRBV21-1 is recorded as a pseudogene. This CDR3 is 16 amino acids long. The CDR3: CASSSGGGAYSYEQYF. The CDR3 DNA follows: TGTGCCAGCAGCAGCGGGGGGGGAGCCTACTCCTACGAGCAGTACTTC.

The V call is TRBV18, the J call TRBJ2-7; 8 positions agree with TRBD1. Germline values: CDR1 KGHSH, CDR2 LQKENI. Trimming cost V 6 bases and J 3 bases; bases outside gene matches: 7. The CDR3 length is 14 residues. CDR3 in DNA: TGTGCCAGCTCTAAAGACAGGGGCGGCTACGAGCAGTACTTC. Translated: CASSKDRGGYEQYF.

V usage is TRBV7-6 and J usage is TRBJ2-1, with 7 positions matching TRBD2. The CDR3 totals 15 residues. CDR1 SGHVS and CDR2 FNYEAQ come from the germline V gene. V dropped 5 bases and J dropped 8; count of bases not matched to a gene: 12. CDR3 coding DNA: TGTGCCAGCAGCCTCCAACCCGGGGAGGGGTATGAGCAGTTCTTC. This codes for CASSLQPGEGYEQFF.

This chain connects TRBV27 to TRBJ1-2; D is unresolved. V was pared by 4 bases and J by 7 bases, with 22 bases between. The CDR3 contains 16 residues. The germline V gene has CDR1 MNHEY and CDR2 SMNVEV (reference sequence). CDR3: CASSSYLKSGFRGYTF. CDR3 coding DNA: TGTGCCAGCAGTTCCTACCTCAAATCAGGTTTCCGTGGCTACACCTTC.

The V call is TRBV5-1, the J call TRBJ2-5; D remains ambiguous. In germline, CDR1 is SGHRS, CDR2 YFSETQ. V lost 5 bases and J lost 5, with 10 bases in between. The CDR3 contains 12 residues. In DNA, the CDR3 is TGCGCCAGCAGGGAAGGCCAGGAGACCCAGTACTTC. Its translation is CASREGQETQYF.

The gene calls are TRBV18 and TRBJ2-7, with D possibly TRBD2 on 6 matching bases. Trimming took off 3 bases at V and 0 bases at J, with 18 bases between the two ends. The CDR3 is 17 residues long. Germline V lookup: CDR1 KGHSH, CDR2 LQKENI. Here the CDR3 reads CASSPLLAGPSSYEQYF. In nucleotides, the CDR3 is TGTGCCAGCTCACCCCTACTGGCGGGGCCAAGCTCCTACGAGCAGTACTTC.

Only one count was recorded for this clone. The chain employs TRBV14 and TRBJ2-1; D may match TRBD1 or TRBD2 (7 bases each). CDR3 size: 15 residues. The ends were cut back, 4 bases at V and 10 bases at J, with 20 bases in the middle. CDR1 SGHDN and CDR2 FVKESK come from the germline V gene. The CDR3 region is CASSLGLGRGEEQFF. The DNA of the CDR3 is TGTGCCAGCAGCCTCGGACTAGGCAGGGGGGAAGAGCAGTTCTTC. The whole variable domain, filled in from reference TRBV14 and TRBJ2-1, reads EAGVTQFPSHSVIEKGQTVTLRCDPISGHDNLYWYRRVMGKEIKFLLHFVKESKQDESGMPNNRFLAERTGGTYSTLKVQPAELEDSGVYFCASSLGLGRGEEQFFGPGTRLTVL.

V gene TRBV27 combines with J gene TRBJ2-7, with no clear D. This CDR3 spans 14 amino acids. Trimming pared 8 bases from V and 3 bases from J, leaving 17 bases between. CDR1 and CDR2 (germline): MNHEY, SMNVEV (reference sequence). The DNA of the CDR3 is TGTGCCAGCCATAATACGGGCAGGAGCTACGAGCAGTACTTC. As protein: CASHNTGRSYEQYF.

V and J are TRBV6-1 and TRBJ1-1; 7 nucleotides match TRBD1. With 4 bases clipped from V and 5 bases from J, the junction kept 10 bases outside the gene matches. This CDR3 region has 15 residues. CDR1 is MNHNS, CDR2 SASEGT, per germline. The CDR3 loop is CASSAKTGSGTEAFF. In nucleotides, the CDR3 is TGTGCCAGCAGTGCCAAGACAGGGTCAGGGACTGAAGCTTTCTTT.

This clone was seen once. The V gene is TRBV18, the J gene TRBJ1-2; no clear D. Germline V CDR1 and CDR2: KGHSH, LQKENI. The CDR3 totals 15 residues. V was shortened by 0 bases and J by 6 bases, with 14 bases between the two germline ends. The CDR3 spells CASSPPSRVDHGYTF. CDR3 in DNA: TGTGCCAGCTCACCACCGTCCAGAGTGGACCATGGCTACACCTTC.

The gene calls are TRBV5-1 and TRBJ2-7, with D tentatively TRBD1 (6 bases). The CDR3 spans 14 residues. The V gene's germline CDR1 is SGHRS and CDR2 YFSETQ. Trimming shortened V by 4 bases and J by 7 bases, and 18 bases separated the two germline ends. The CDR3 loop reads CASSVRQAGWEQYF. CDR3 in DNA: TGCGCCAGCAGCGTGCGACAGGCTGGGTGGGAGCAGTACTTC.

This rearrangement joins TRBV7-2 to TRBJ2-7; 11 nucleotides agree with TRBD1. V trimming: 5 bases; J trimming: 4 bases; junction bases outside the gene matches: 13. Germline CDR1 reads SGHTA; CDR2 reads FQGNSA. This CDR3 contains 17 residues. CDR3 sequence (DNA): TGTGCCAGCAGCCGCACTTACTTGGGGGACAGGGGGTACGAGCAGTACTTC. Amino acid sequence: CASSRTYLGDRGYEQYF.

The CDR3 loop reads CSVAPSGGIDTQYF. The CDR3 region has the DNA TGCAGCGTGGCTCCTAGCGGGGGGATAGATACGCAGTATTTT. V is TRBV29-1 and J is TRBJ2-3; 11 bases map to TRBD2. The germline V gene has CDR1 SQVTM and CDR2 ANQGSEA. The CDR3 is 14 residues long. Unmatched junction bases numbered 7, after V lost 6 bases and J lost 5 bases.

The J gene is TRBJ1-1, the V gene TRBV27; no definite D call. The CDR3 has 16 residues. Germline lookup yields CDR1 MNHEY and CDR2 SMNVEV (reference sequence). The V end lost 5 bases, the J end lost 3 bases, and 19 bases lay between the germline ends. CDR3 sequence (DNA): TGTGCCAGCAGTGGGCTAAAGGGAAGGGAAGACACTGAAGCTTTCTTT. This translates into CASSGLKGREDTEAFF.

Here the CDR3 reads CASSIGRGSDEQFF. In DNA, the CDR3 is TGTGCCAGTAGTATCGGGCGGGGTTCCGATGAGCAGTTCTTC. V and J are TRBV19 and TRBJ2-1; maybe TRBD2 (6 bases). V was clipped by 3 bases and J by 8 bases, with 14 bases between them. The germline V gene encodes CDR1 LNHDA and CDR2 SQIVND (reference sequence). The CDR3 length is 14 residues. Variable domain in full (rest from reference TRBV19 and TRBJ2-1): DGGITQSPKYLFRKEGQNVTLSCEQNLNHDAMYWYRQDPGQGLRLIYYSQIVNDFQKGDIAEGYSVSREKKESFPLTVTSAQKNPTAFYLCASSIGRGSDEQFFGPGTRLTVL.

The chain recombines TRBV30 with TRBJ2-3; D perhaps matches TRBD2 (5 bases). The V gene's germline CDR1 is GTSNPN and CDR2 SVGIG (reference sequence). V was pared by 3 bases and J by 0 bases, with 7 bases between. The CDR3 contains 13 residues. In nucleotides, the CDR3 is TGTGCCTGGAGCGGGATAAGCACAGATACGCAGTATTTT. This codes for CAWSGISTDTQYF.

The chain is built from TRBV2 and TRBJ1-1, with D perhaps matching TRBD1 (6 bases). CDR3 size: 14 residues. Trimming shortened V by 8 bases and J by 2 bases, and 15 bases separated the two germline ends. Germline V lookup: CDR1 SNHLY, CDR2 FYNNEI. CDR3 bases: TGTGCCAGCGGGCGGGGGCAGATTAACACTGAAGCTTTCTTT. Its translation: CASGRGQINTEAFF. Full variable domain (missing parts from reference TRBV2 and TRBJ1-1): EPEVTQTPSHQVTQMGQEVILRCVPISNHLYFYWYRQILGQKVEFLVSFYNNEISEKSEIFDDQFSVERPDGSNFTLKIRSTKLEDSAMYFCASGRGQINTEAFFGQGTRLTVV.

The rearrangement uses TRBV28 and TRBJ1-1; D may be TRBD1 (5 bases). The germline gives CDR1 MDHEN, CDR2 SYDVKM. The CDR3 runs to 15 residues. The V and J ends lost 7 bases and 5 bases respectively, with 20 bases between them. In nucleotides, the CDR3 is TGTGCCAGCACCACCCCCTCTAGGGGAGGGACTGAAGCTTTCTTT. This codes for CASTTPSRGGTEAFF.

The chain uses TRBV27 and TRBJ2-1; 14 bases fit TRBD2. V gave up 0 bases and J gave up 10 bases; unmatched junction bases: 5. CDR1 is MNHEY and CDR2 is SMNVEV in the germline V gene (reference sequence). The CDR3 sequence is 16 residues long. The CDR3 sequence: CASSLSWTSGRTEQFF. Here the CDR3 DNA reads TGTGCCAGCAGTTTATCCTGGACTAGCGGGAGGACAGAGCAGTTCTTC.

V is TRBV6-1 and J is TRBJ1-1; D might be TRBD1 (6 bases). Germline CDR1 reads MNHNS; CDR2 reads SASEGT. V lost 6 bases and J lost 4, with 15 bases in between. The CDR3 totals 14 residues. The CDR3 loop is CASSQLGGGTEAFF. The CDR3 DNA reads TGTGCCAGCAGCCAATTGGGAGGGGGCACTGAAGCTTTCTTT.

This chain uses TRBV7-9 with TRBJ1-3; no reliable D call. The CDR3 runs to 13 residues. Trimming removed 1 base from V and 7 bases from J, with 8 bases in between. Germline V lookup: CDR1 SEHNR, CDR2 FQNEAQ (reference sequence). CDR3 sequence reads: CASSLGAGNTIYF. CDR3 nucleotide sequence: TGTGCCAGCAGCTTAGGGGCGGGCAACACCATATATTTT.